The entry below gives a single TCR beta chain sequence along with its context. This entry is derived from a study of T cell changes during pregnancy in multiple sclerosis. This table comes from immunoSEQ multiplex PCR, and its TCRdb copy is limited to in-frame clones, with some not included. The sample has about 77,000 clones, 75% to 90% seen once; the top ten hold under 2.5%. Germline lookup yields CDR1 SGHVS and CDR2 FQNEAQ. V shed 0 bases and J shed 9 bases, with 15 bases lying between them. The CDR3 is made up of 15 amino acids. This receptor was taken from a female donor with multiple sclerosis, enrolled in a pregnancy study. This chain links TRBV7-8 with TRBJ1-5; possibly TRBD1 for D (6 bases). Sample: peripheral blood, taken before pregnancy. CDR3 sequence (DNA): TGTGCCAGCAGCTTAGCGGGGGCAGGGGCCGGGCCCCAGCATTTT. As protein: CASSLAGAGAGPQHF.